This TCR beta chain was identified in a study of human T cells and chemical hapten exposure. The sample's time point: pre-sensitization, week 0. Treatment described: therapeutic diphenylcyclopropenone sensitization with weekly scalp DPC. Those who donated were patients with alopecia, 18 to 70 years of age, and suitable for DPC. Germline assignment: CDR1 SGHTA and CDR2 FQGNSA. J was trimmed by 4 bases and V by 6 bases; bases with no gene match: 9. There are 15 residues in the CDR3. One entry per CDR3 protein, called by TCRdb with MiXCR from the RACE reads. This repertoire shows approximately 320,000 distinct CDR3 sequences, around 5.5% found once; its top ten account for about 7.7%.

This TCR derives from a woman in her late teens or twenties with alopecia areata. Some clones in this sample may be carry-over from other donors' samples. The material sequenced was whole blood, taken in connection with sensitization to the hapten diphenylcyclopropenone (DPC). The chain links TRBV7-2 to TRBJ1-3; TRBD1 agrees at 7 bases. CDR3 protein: CASRKDRVEGNTIYF. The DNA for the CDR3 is TGTGCCAGCAGAAAAGACAGGGTAGAAGGAAACACCATATATTTT.